Listed below are T cell receptor beta chains from one sample, sequenced in a study of response to subunit inactivated influenza vaccine. TCRdb re-called the RT-PCR reads with MiXCR, one entry per CDR3 protein. The data show 550,000 to 800,000 distinct CDR3 sequences, about 15% seen once. Sequencing used PBMCs from blood, obtained 14 days before vaccination. These receptors all stem from a man in his forties or fifties who received an inactivated influenza vaccine. The conserved cysteine and the conserved F or W are not part of the CDR3 here.

V	CDR3
TRBV27	ASSPLGTFSTEQF
TRBV12-3/TRBV12-4	ASSLGQATYEQY
TRBV5-1	ASSLRTDSYEQY
TRBV4-2	ASSQVLGNSYNSPLH
TRBV5-1	ASSPQGAGGELF
TRBV5-6	ASRNAPQETQY
TRBV11-2	ASSLVGRGFWSNQPQH
TRBV20-1	SASPDRVPYEQY
TRBV4-3	ASSQDLSGGPGYSTDTQY
TRBV10-3	AISEPGRHTEAF
TRBV20-1	SASPTGGAYGYT
TRBV4-1	ASSARWAGELF
TRBV4-3	ASSQDPATYNEQF
TRBV7-8	ASSFTTSGNVETQY
TRBV6-8	ASSYFRLAGAINNEQF
TRBV29-1	SVEHDKTGLAGANYLPQETQY
TRBV7-8	ASSLVRLNQPQH